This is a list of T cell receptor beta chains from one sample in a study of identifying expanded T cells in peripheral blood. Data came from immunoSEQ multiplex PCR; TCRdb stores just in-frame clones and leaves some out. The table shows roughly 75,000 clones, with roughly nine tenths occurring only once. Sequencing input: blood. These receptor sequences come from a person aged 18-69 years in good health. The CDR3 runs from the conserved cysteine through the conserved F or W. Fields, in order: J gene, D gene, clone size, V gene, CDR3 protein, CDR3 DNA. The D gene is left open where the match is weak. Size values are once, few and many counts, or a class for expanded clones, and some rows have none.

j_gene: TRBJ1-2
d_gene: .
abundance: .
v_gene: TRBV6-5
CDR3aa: CASMKDGGYTF
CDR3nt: TGTGCCAGCATGAAGGATGGAGGCTACACCTTC

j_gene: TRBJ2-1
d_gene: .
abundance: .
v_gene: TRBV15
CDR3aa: CATSRDPGINEQFF
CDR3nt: TGTGCCACCAGCAGAGACCCGGGGATCAATGAGCAGTTCTTC

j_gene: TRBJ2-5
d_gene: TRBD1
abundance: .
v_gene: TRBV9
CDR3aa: CASSGQGRETQYF
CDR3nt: TGTGCCAGCAGCGGACAGGGCAGGGAGACCCAGTACTTC

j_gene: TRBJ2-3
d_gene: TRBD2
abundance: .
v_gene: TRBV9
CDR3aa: CASSEGLAGGHSTDTQYF
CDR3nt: TGTGCCAGCAGCGAGGGACTAGCGGGGGGCCATAGCACAGATACGCAGTATTTT

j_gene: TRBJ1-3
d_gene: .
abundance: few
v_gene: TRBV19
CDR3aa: CASAVGNTIYF
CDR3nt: TGTGCCAGTGCGGTCGGAAACACCATATATTTT

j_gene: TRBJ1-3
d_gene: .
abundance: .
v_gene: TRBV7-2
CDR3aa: CASSQMRQAGNTIYF
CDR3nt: TGTGCCAGCAGCCAGATGAGGCAAGCTGGAAACACCATATATTTT

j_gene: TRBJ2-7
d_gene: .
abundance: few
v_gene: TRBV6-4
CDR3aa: CASRGEGADNYEQYF
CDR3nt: TGTGCCAGCAGGGGGGAAGGGGCAGATAACTACGAGCAGTACTTC

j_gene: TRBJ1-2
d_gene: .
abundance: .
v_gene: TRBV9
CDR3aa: CASSGALQGTSYGYTF
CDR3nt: TGTGCCAGCAGCGGAGCTTTACAGGGTACGAGCTATGGCTACACCTTC

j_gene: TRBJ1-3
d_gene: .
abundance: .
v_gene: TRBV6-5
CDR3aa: CASSSRNSGNTIYF
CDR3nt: TGTGCCAGCTCCTCGCGTAACTCTGGAAACACCATATATTTT

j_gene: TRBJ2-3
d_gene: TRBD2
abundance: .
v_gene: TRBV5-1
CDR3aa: CASSLLGTSGSGADTQYF
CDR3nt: TGCGCCAGCAGCTTACTGGGGACTAGCGGGAGTGGAGCAGATACGCAGTATTTT

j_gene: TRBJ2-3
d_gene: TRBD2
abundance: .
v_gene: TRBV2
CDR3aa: CASSDLAGRMDTQYF
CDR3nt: TGTGCCAGCAGTGATTTAGCGGGTCGGATGGATACGCAGTATTTT

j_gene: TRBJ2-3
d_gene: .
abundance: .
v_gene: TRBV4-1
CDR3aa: CASSQEGTPQGRDTQYF
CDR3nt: TGCGCCAGCAGCCAAGAGGGCACCCCACAGGGTAGGGATACGCAGTATTTT

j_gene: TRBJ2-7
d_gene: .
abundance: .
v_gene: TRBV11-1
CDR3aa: CASSLGSGVLEQYF
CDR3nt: TGTGCCAGCAGCTTAGGGAGTGGAGTTTTAGAGCAGTACTTC

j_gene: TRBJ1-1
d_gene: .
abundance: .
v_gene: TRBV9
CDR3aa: CASSVVQGSTEAFF
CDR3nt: TGTGCCAGCAGCGTAGTGCAGGGTTCCACTGAAGCTTTCTTT

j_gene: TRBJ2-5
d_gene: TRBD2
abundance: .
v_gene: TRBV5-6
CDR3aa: CASSFRTSGYKTKQETQYF
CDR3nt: TGTGCCAGCAGCTTCCGGACTAGCGGATATAAAACCAAACAAGAGACCCAGTACTTC

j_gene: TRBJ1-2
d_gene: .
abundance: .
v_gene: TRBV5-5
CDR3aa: CASSLEATNYGYTF
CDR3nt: TGTGCCAGCAGCTTGGAAGCGACCAACTATGGCTACACCTTC

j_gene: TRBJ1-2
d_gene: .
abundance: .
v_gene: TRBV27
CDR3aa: CASRQGRYGYTF
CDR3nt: TGTGCCAGCAGGCAGGGACGGTATGGCTACACCTTC

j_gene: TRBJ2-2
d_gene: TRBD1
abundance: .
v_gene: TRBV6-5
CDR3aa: CASSYDRQGAKELFF
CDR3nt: TGTGCCAGCAGTTACGACCGACAGGGGGCCAAAGAGCTGTTTTTT

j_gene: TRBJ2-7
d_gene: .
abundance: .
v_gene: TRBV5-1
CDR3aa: CASSKTDLSYEQYF
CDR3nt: TGCGCCAGCAGCAAGACAGACCTCTCCTACGAGCAGTACTTC

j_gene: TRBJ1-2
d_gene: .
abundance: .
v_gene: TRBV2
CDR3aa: CASSPYVSYTF
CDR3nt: TGTGCCAGCAGCCCCTACGTGAGCTACACCTTC